This TCR beta chain is from a study of blood T cell repertoires in COVID-19. Study in general: The samples span acute and convalescent COVID-19 from the United States, Italy and Spain.

The Seattle site enrolled patients during active infection and followed them longitudinally. TCRdb's table, derived via immunoSEQ multiplex PCR, lists solely in-frame clones and lacks some. The repertoire has approximately 170,000 clones, around 84% of them found once; the top ten carry under 3%. CDR3 length: 15 residues. In germline, CDR1 is SGHTA, CDR2 FQGNSA. V gave up 1 base and J gave up 0 bases, with 9 bases separating them. This clone was observed once. The chain couples TRBV7-2 to TRBJ1-1; D gene uncertain. The clonotype was recovered from a woman aged 80 or older with COVID-19, enrolled during active disease. Sequencing was done on a sample of peripheral blood. The CDR3 here is CASSLVGGMNTEAFF. CDR3 DNA: TGTGCCAGCAGCTTAGTGGGAGGGATGAACACTGAAGCTTTCTTT.